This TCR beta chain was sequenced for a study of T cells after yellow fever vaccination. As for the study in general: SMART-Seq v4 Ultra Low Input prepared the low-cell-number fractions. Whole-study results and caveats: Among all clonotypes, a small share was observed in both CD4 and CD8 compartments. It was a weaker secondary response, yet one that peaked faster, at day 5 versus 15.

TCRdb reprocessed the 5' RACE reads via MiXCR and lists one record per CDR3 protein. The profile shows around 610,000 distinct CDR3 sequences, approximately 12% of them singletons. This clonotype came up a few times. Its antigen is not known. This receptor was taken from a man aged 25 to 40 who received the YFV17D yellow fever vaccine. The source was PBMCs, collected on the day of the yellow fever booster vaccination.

The CDR3: CASSLIGLYNEQFF. The DNA for the CDR3 is TGTGCCAGCAGCTTAATAGGGCTTTACAATGAGCAGTTCTTC. The rearrangement uses TRBV7-2 and TRBJ2-1; D call uncertain. Deletions cut 2 bases from V and 4 bases from J, with 9 bases between. The CDR3 covers 14 residues. CDR1 and CDR2 (germline): SGHTA, FQGNSA.